A selection of T cell receptor beta chains follows, all from one sample in a study of technical replicates of blood from several donors. The method was immunoSEQ multiplex PCR; TCRdb's version includes in-frame clones alone and lacks a portion of them. The table lists approximately 79,000 clones, 92% of them singletons. Sequencing was carried out using T cells isolated from PBMCs. The receptors here all came from a human donor in good health. Each CDR3 is given with its conserved first and last residue. Fields, in order: J gene, V gene, D gene, clone size, CDR3 DNA, CDR3 protein. The D gene is left open where the match is weak. Clone size is given for some rows only: seen once, a few or many times, or a class if the clone is expanded.

j_call: TRBJ1-2
v_call: TRBV9
d_call: TRBD1
clone_size: -
cdr3_nt: TGTGCCAGCAGCGTAGGGGCAGGGGGAGTGAACGGCTACACCTTC
cdr3_aa: CASSVGAGGVNGYTF

j_call: TRBJ2-3
v_call: TRBV11-2
d_call: TRBD1
clone_size: -
cdr3_nt: TGTGCCAGCAGCTTAAGGACAGGGAGCACAGATACGCAGTATTTT
cdr3_aa: CASSLRTGSTDTQYF

j_call: TRBJ2-1
v_call: TRBV27
d_call: -
clone_size: -
cdr3_nt: TGTGCCAGCAGTTTAGAGAGTCCGGGAATGAGCTGGTTCTTC
cdr3_aa: CASSLESPGMSWFF

j_call: TRBJ2-1
v_call: TRBV5-6
d_call: -
clone_size: -
cdr3_nt: TGTGCCAGCAGCTGGTCGACTGGCCGGGATGAGCAGTTCTTC
cdr3_aa: CASSWSTGRDEQFF

j_call: TRBJ1-2
v_call: TRBV7-9
d_call: -
clone_size: -
cdr3_nt: TGTGCCAGCAGCCCCGACAGTGACGGCTACACCTTC
cdr3_aa: CASSPDSDGYTF

j_call: TRBJ1-3
v_call: TRBV19
d_call: TRBD1
clone_size: -
cdr3_nt: TGTGCCACCCGCCCCGGAGACAGGGTGGGAAACACCATATATTTT
cdr3_aa: CATRPGDRVGNTIYF

j_call: TRBJ2-3
v_call: TRBV5-1
d_call: -
clone_size: -
cdr3_nt: TGCGCCAGCAGCTTGACTACTAGCACAGATACGCAGTATTTT
cdr3_aa: CASSLTTSTDTQYF

j_call: TRBJ2-2
v_call: TRBV6-1
d_call: -
clone_size: -
cdr3_nt: TGTGCCAGCAGTACGAACAGGGCCACCGGGGAGCTGTTTTTT
cdr3_aa: CASSTNRATGELFF

j_call: TRBJ2-7
v_call: TRBV27
d_call: -
clone_size: -
cdr3_nt: TGTGCCAGCAGTTTGGGTAGCAAAGCAGAGCAGTACTTC
cdr3_aa: CASSLGSKAEQYF

j_call: TRBJ2-7
v_call: TRBV2
d_call: -
clone_size: -
cdr3_nt: TGTGCCGGCAGATACGAAAAAGGGAGCGAGCAGTACTTC
cdr3_aa: CAGRYEKGSEQYF

j_call: TRBJ2-7
v_call: TRBV27
d_call: -
clone_size: -
cdr3_nt: TGTGCCAGCAGACAGGCCTACGAGCAGTACTTC
cdr3_aa: CASRQAYEQYF

j_call: TRBJ2-5
v_call: TRBV9
d_call: TRBD2
clone_size: -
cdr3_nt: TGTGCCAGCAGCCCTAGCGGCGGCCAAGAGACCCAGTACTTC
cdr3_aa: CASSPSGGQETQYF

j_call: TRBJ2-2
v_call: TRBV5-1
d_call: TRBD2
clone_size: -
cdr3_nt: TGCGCCAGCAGCTTGGGGGCTAGCGGGAGCAGTGGCACCGGGGAGCTGTTTTTT
cdr3_aa: CASSLGASGSSGTGELFF

j_call: TRBJ1-5
v_call: TRBV5-1
d_call: -
clone_size: -
cdr3_nt: TGCGCCAGCAGCCCCCTCGGGAACTGGAATCAGCCCCAGCATTTT
cdr3_aa: CASSPLGNWNQPQHF

j_call: TRBJ2-7
v_call: TRBV6-1
d_call: -
clone_size: -
cdr3_nt: TGTGCCAGCAGTCTGACAATCCCCTACGAGCAGTACTTC
cdr3_aa: CASSLTIPYEQYF

j_call: TRBJ2-7
v_call: TRBV6-5
d_call: TRBD2
clone_size: -
cdr3_nt: TGTGCCAGCAGTTATTCAACTAGCGGGATAATTTACGAGCAGTACTTC
cdr3_aa: CASSYSTSGIIYEQYF

j_call: TRBJ2-7
v_call: TRBV7-6
d_call: -
clone_size: -
cdr3_nt: TGTGCCAGCAGCTTGGGTGCGGGTCTTAGCTCCTACGAGCAGTACTTC
cdr3_aa: CASSLGAGLSSYEQYF

j_call: TRBJ2-7
v_call: TRBV4-1
d_call: -
clone_size: -
cdr3_nt: TGCGCCAGCAGTCAGACACTCGGCTCCTACGAGCAGTACTTC
cdr3_aa: CASSQTLGSYEQYF

j_call: TRBJ1-3
v_call: TRBV30
d_call: -
clone_size: -
cdr3_nt: TGTGCCGGATACCCCTCCATCAGGGCACACTCTGGAAACACCATATATTTT
cdr3_aa: CAGYPSIRAHSGNTIYF

j_call: TRBJ2-3
v_call: TRBV19
d_call: TRBD2
clone_size: -
cdr3_nt: TGTGCCAGTAGTATATTTAGCGGGAGAGGTTCAGATACGCAGTATTTT
cdr3_aa: CASSIFSGRGSDTQYF

j_call: TRBJ1-5
v_call: TRBV5-5
d_call: -
clone_size: -
cdr3_nt: TGTGCCACCAATCGGGGAGGGCGGCAGCCCCAGCATTTT
cdr3_aa: CATNRGGRQPQHF

j_call: TRBJ1-1
v_call: TRBV6-5
d_call: -
clone_size: -
cdr3_nt: TGTGCCAGCAGTTACGAGGGGGTGGGTTTCGCTGAAGCTTTCTTT
cdr3_aa: CASSYEGVGFAEAFF

j_call: TRBJ2-1
v_call: TRBV6-5
d_call: -
clone_size: -
cdr3_nt: TGTGCCAGCAGGCGGGATTCCTACAATGAGCAGTTCTTC
cdr3_aa: CASRRDSYNEQFF

j_call: TRBJ2-3
v_call: TRBV27
d_call: -
clone_size: -
cdr3_nt: TGTGCCAGCATGAAGTGGACAGCAAAAGCTAGCACAGATACGCAGTATTTT
cdr3_aa: CASMKWTAKASTDTQYF

j_call: TRBJ2-7
v_call: TRBV7-9
d_call: -
clone_size: once
cdr3_nt: TGTGCCAGCAGCACCCCAGGTCGTGCCTACGAGCAGTACTTC
cdr3_aa: CASSTPGRAYEQYF

j_call: TRBJ2-2
v_call: TRBV9
d_call: TRBD2
clone_size: -
cdr3_nt: TGTGCCAGCAGCGTAGGGACTAGCGGGATAGGCGGGGAGCTGTTTTTT
cdr3_aa: CASSVGTSGIGGELFF

j_call: TRBJ2-3
v_call: TRBV15
d_call: TRBD2
clone_size: -
cdr3_nt: TGTGCCACGGAGGGTGGCGGGAGCGCAGATACGCAGTATTTT
cdr3_aa: CATEGGGSADTQYF

j_call: TRBJ2-1
v_call: TRBV19
d_call: TRBD1
clone_size: -
cdr3_nt: TGTGCCAGTAGTATAGTATCGGGACAGGTGGTCTTC
cdr3_aa: CASSIVSGQVVF

j_call: TRBJ2-5
v_call: TRBV15
d_call: -
clone_size: -
cdr3_nt: TGTGCCACCAGCAGAGGGGACAACCCCCAAGAGACCCAGTACTTC
cdr3_aa: CATSRGDNPQETQYF